The 18 T cell receptor beta chains below come from one sample, sequenced in a study of OX40 agonist ivuxolimab in advanced cancers. Preparation of the library involved the immunoSEQ multiplex PCR assay. TCRdb took this table from immuneACCESS and kept in-frame rearrangements with V and J called. Such tables lack part of the clones; where checked against another copy, unresolved V genes explain under half of the gap, and the rest is unexplained. This sample holds about 79,000 clones; about 90% were observed only once. About 4% of the sample comes from the top ten. The specimen comprised CD4+ or CD8+ T cells sorted from blood, sampled in a trial of the OX40 agonist ivuxolimab. These receptors all stem from an adult with an advanced solid tumor such as melanoma, head and neck, liver or kidney cancer.

A single count supports this clone. The CDR3: CASSSSTGGNQPQHF. The CDR3, as DNA: TGTGCCAGCAGTTCAAGCACAGGGGGCAATCAGCCCCAGCATTTT. The chain joins TRBV2 to TRBJ1-5, with 7 bases fitting TRBD1. The germline V gene encodes CDR1 SNHLY and CDR2 FYNNEI. J gave up 2 bases and V 5 bases, and 6 bases lay outside the gene matches. This CDR3 is 15 amino acids long.

The count of this clone is one. The chain combines TRBV11-2 with TRBJ2-2; no definite D call. V was pared by 6 bases and J by 7 bases, with 9 bases between. The CDR3 loop spans 12 amino acids. Germline V gene lookup returns CDR1 SGHAT and CDR2 FQNNGV. Written as DNA, the CDR3 is TGTGCCAGCAGGGCTAATAGCGGGGAGCTGTTTTTT. Protein sequence: CASRANSGELFF. Combining the CDR3 with reference TRBV11-2 and TRBJ2-2 gives the whole variable domain EAGVAQSPRYKIIEKRQSVAFWCNPISGHATLYWYQQILGQGPKLLIQFQNNGVVDDSQLPKDRFSAERLKGVDSTLKIQPAKLEDSAVYLCASRANSGELFFGEGSRLTVL.

The rearrangement joins TRBV11-3 to TRBJ1-2; D not certain. V was trimmed by 0 bases and J by 7 bases, leaving 9 bases between them. The CDR3 runs to 13 residues. CDR1 SGHNT and CDR2 YENEEA come from the germline V gene. The CDR3 loop reads CASSLDPNTGYTF. The CDR3 nucleotides read TGTGCCAGCAGCTTAGATCCGAACACTGGCTACACCTTC.

The chain recombines TRBV5-1 with TRBJ2-3; TRBD1 agrees at 8 bases. The CDR3 totals 16 residues. The V and J ends lost 4 bases and 0 bases, in that order; junction bases with no gene match: 7. Germline V gene lookup returns CDR1 SGHRS and CDR2 YFSETQ. The CDR3 region has the DNA TGCGCCAGCAGCCTAGGGACAGGAAAAAGCACAGATACGCAGTATTTT. The encoded protein is CASSLGTGKSTDTQYF.

The chain is built from TRBV11-2 and TRBJ2-7, with 11 bases identical to TRBD2. V gave up 8 bases and J gave up 6 bases; unmatched junction bases: 12. CDR3 length: 15 amino acids. Germline V gene lookup returns CDR1 SGHAT and CDR2 FQNNGV. The CDR3 sequence: CASLALAGAFGEQYF. DNA for the CDR3: TGTGCCAGCTTAGCACTAGCGGGGGCCTTCGGCGAGCAGTACTTC.

The rearrangement links TRBV5-1 to TRBJ2-1, with 7 nucleotides matching TRBD2. CDR3 length: 15 amino acids. Germline V lookup: CDR1 SGHRS, CDR2 YFSETQ. The trim removed 0 bases at V and 8 bases at J, leaving 8 bases unmatched. The CDR3 reads CASSLASGLIDEQFF. In DNA form, the CDR3 reads TGCGCCAGCAGCTTGGCTAGCGGTTTAATAGATGAGCAGTTCTTC.

The chain carries TRBV11-2 and TRBJ2-1, with 11 bases identical to TRBD2. There are 18 residues in the CDR3. After removal of 5 bases from V and 7 bases from J, the junction contained 16 bases not matched to a gene. Germline V lookup: CDR1 SGHAT, CDR2 FQNNGV. The CDR3 DNA reads as TGTGCCAGCAGCGCCATGCTACCGGGACTAGCGGATGGAAATGAGCAGTTCTTC. It translates to CASSAMLPGLADGNEQFF. The whole variable domain, remainder taken from reference TRBV11-2 and TRBJ2-1, is EAGVAQSPRYKIIEKRQSVAFWCNPISGHATLYWYQQILGQGPKLLIQFQNNGVVDDSQLPKDRFSAERLKGVDSTLKIQPAKLEDSAVYLCASSAMLPGLADGNEQFFGPGTRLTVL.

V usage is TRBV11-3 and J usage is TRBJ2-7, with 8 positions matching TRBD2. Trimming removed 5 bases from V and 3 bases from J; junction bases left unmatched: 6. Germline V gene data show CDR1 as SGHNT and CDR2 as YENEEA. CDR3 size: 14 residues. The CDR3 bases are TGTGCCAGCAGCCTAGCGGGCCTAGGCTACGAGCAGTACTTC. Translation gives CASSLAGLGYEQYF.

The V and J genes are TRBV5-1 and TRBJ2-3; TRBD2 is a possible D gene (6 bases). Germline V lookup: CDR1 SGHRS, CDR2 YFSETQ. Trimming left V 5 bases short and J 1 base short, with 23 bases between. The CDR3 length is 18 residues. For the CDR3, the DNA is TGCGCCAGCAGTTTAATAAGCGGGTTTTCAACTGGCACAGATACGCAGTATTTT. Translating it yields CASSLISGFSTGTDTQYF.

This chain connects TRBV2 to TRBJ2-4; 16 nucleotides agree with TRBD2. The J segment lost 1 base and the V segment lost 7 bases, leaving 7 bases of the junction unmatched. Germline CDR1 and CDR2: SNHLY and FYNNEI. CDR3 length: 18 amino acids. The CDR3 protein is CASTEGTSGRAAKNIQYF. The CDR3 region has the DNA TGTGCCAGCACGGAGGGGACTAGCGGGAGGGCTGCCAAAAACATTCAGTACTTC.

The V gene is TRBV5-4, the J gene TRBJ2-7; D possibly uses TRBD1 or TRBD2 (5 bases each). This CDR3 has 15 residues. V lost 3 bases, J lost 2 bases, and 15 bases lay in between. Germline values: CDR1 SGHNT, CDR2 YYREEE (reference sequence). Here the CDR3 reads CASSSSRDGAYEQYF. The CDR3 bases are TGTGCCAGCAGCTCTAGCCGGGACGGAGCCTACGAGCAGTACTTC.

This clone was counted between two and nine times. In DNA, the CDR3 is TGTGCCAGCACCATTCAGGCAGCGGTCAATGAGCAGTTCTTC. It translates to CASTIQAAVNEQFF. This rearrangement joins TRBV7-6 to TRBJ2-1; a weak D match, TRBD2 (5 bases). V was pared by 7 bases and J by 6 bases, with 16 bases between. The CDR3 loop spans 14 amino acids. Germline V lookup: CDR1 SGHVS, CDR2 FNYEAQ.

J is TRBJ2-5 and V is TRBV5-1; TRBD2 matches at 8 bases. Germline CDR1 SGHRS, CDR2 YFSETQ. The length of the CDR3 is 17 residues. The J segment lost 3 bases and the V segment lost 0 bases, leaving 10 bases of the junction unmatched. In DNA, the CDR3 is TGCGCCAGCAGCTTGGCCGTCGCTAGCGGGTCGGAAGAGACCCAGTACTTC. This encodes CASSLAVASGSEETQYF.

This chain uses TRBV14 with TRBJ2-5; D may match TRBD1 or TRBD2 (7 bases each). In germline, CDR1 is SGHDN, CDR2 FVKESK. The CDR3 spans 16 residues. Trimming took 4 bases from V and 4 from J, leaving 19 bases between them. CDR3 protein: CASSRTRGGQGETQYF. CDR3 nucleotides: TGTGCCAGCAGCCGAACCAGGGGGGGCCAAGGAGAGACCCAGTACTTC.

The chain links TRBV5-4 to TRBJ2-5; 8 positions match TRBD2. V shed 2 bases and J 1 base; nucleotides not matched to a gene: 4. The CDR3 contains 15 residues. From germline, CDR1 is SGHNT and CDR2 YYREEE (reference sequence). The CDR3: CASSFETSGQETQYF. For the CDR3, the DNA is TGTGCCAGCAGCTTTGAAACTAGCGGCCAAGAGACCCAGTACTTC.

The chain joins TRBV6-1 to TRBJ2-3, with D possibly being TRBD1 (6 bases). The germline V gene encodes CDR1 MNHNS and CDR2 SASEGT. The CDR3 sequence is 17 residues long. V lost 1 base, J lost 3 bases, and 17 bases lay in between. The CDR3 nucleotides read TGTGCCAGCAGTGAAGGTAAAGGAGGACAGAAGACAGATACGCAGTATTTT. Translating gives CASSEGKGGQKTDTQYF.

The J gene is TRBJ2-7, the V gene TRBV5-6; D assignment may be TRBD1 or TRBD2 (6 bases each). CDR3 length: 15 amino acids. The germline V and J ends were trimmed by 2 bases and 3 bases, with 15 bases remaining between them. The germline gives CDR1 SGHDT, CDR2 YYEEEE. The CDR3 DNA is TGTGCCAGCAGCTTAAGGGGGAGGAGGGGCTACGAGCAGTACTTC. Translation: CASSLRGRRGYEQYF.

This clone has more than one count but fewer than ten. The chain recombines TRBV2 with TRBJ1-1; TRBD1 matches at 7 bases. Germline trimming cut 6 bases from V and 1 base from J; bases unmatched to any gene: 2. The germline gives CDR1 SNHLY, CDR2 FYNNEI. CDR3 length equals 13 residues. DNA of the CDR3: TGTGCCAGCAGCGACAGGGCGAACACTGAAGCTTTCTTT. Its protein product is CASSDRANTEAFF.